This T cell receptor (beta chain) derives from a study of blood T cell repertoires in COVID-19. The authors' processing: Scientists estimated how many nucleated cells there were by amplifying reference gene primers. Sequencing used immunoSEQ multiplex PCR; TCRdb keeps in-frame clones, though not all of them. Clone size and the V and J calls come from that table; the DNA yielded D and trimming. The sample shows roughly 150,000 clones, approximately 83% of them seen only once. The CDR3 loop spans 14 amino acids. Sequencing was carried out using peripheral blood. This chain uses TRBV12-2 with TRBJ1-4; the listed D gene, TRBD1, was not tested against the DNA. TRBV12-2 is designated a pseudogene. The receptor's source is a man between 65 and 79 years old who had recovered from COVID-19. The CDR3 nucleotides read TGTGCAAGTCGCTTAGCTCTGTCAGGGGAAAAACTGTTTTTT. Its translation is CASRLALSGEKLFF.